Listed below are T cell receptor beta chains from one sample, sequenced in a study of beta chain features in type 1 diabetes. Clones were sequenced by immunoSEQ multiplex PCR, and TCRdb holds only the in-frame ones, with some missing. The repertoire holds 130,000 to 150,000 clones, with about 9.2% as singletons. Sequencing used central memory CD4+ T cells from blood. The source of these receptors is a man aged 18 to 29 in good health. CDR3s include the opening cysteine and the closing phenylalanine or tryptophan.

V	CDR3
TRBV30	CAWRHRGPYSPLHF
TRBV21-1	CASSKHPPTGIYEQYF
TRBV4-1	CASSGRGLDTGELFF
TRBV19	CASSIPGGRADTQYF
TRBV2	CASSPGTGGRGYTF
TRBV5-1	CASSGGGASYNEQFF
TRBV2	CASSLIQGSYGYTF
TRBV4-1	CASSSRTGELFF
TRBV18	CASSPTGQANYGYTF
TRBV5-1	CASSSEYRDTEQYF
TRBV5-1	CASSLAGTQETQYF
TRBV13	CASRERGRTGELFF
TRBV5-1	CASSAGQGGDGYTF
TRBV7-2	CASSLAARSPYEQYF
TRBV2	CASKRTSGETQYF
TRBV11-3	CASSPGASGVTDTQYF
TRBV10-2	CASRPRQGLAFF
TRBV30	CAWSAGTDTGELFF
TRBV7-9	CASSLGRGAYNEQFF
TRBV11-2	CASSLEGVGNSPLHF
TRBV11-2	CASSLGSVPGTQYF
TRBV5-1	CASSSFGQGGFGTEAFF
TRBV5-1	CASSRTATYNQETQYF
TRBV7-2	CASSLGSGSETQYF
TRBV5-1	CASSSTGEETQYF
TRBV7-3	CASSQLSATSGGAGELFF